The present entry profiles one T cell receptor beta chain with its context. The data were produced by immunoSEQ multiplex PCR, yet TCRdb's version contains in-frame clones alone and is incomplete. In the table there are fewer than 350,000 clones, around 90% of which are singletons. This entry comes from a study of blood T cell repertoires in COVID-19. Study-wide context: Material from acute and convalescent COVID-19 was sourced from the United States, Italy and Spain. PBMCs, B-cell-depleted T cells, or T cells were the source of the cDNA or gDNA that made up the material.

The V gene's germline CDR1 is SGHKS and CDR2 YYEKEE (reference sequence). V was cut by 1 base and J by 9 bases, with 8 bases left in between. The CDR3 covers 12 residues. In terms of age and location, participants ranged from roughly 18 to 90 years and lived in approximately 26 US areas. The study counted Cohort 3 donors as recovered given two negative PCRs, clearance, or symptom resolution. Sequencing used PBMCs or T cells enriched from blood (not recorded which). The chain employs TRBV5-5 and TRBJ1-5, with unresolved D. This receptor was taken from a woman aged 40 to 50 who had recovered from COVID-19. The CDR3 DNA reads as TGTGCCAGCAGCTTGAGTTCGGGGCCCCAGCATTTT. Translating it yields CASSLSSGPQHF.